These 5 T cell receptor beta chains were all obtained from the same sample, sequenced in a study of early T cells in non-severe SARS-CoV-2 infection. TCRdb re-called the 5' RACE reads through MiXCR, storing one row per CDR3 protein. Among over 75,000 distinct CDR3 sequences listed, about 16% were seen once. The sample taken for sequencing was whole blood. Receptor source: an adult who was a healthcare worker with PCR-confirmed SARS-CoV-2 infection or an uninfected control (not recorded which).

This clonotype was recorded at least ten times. The CDR3 protein is CASSAFTLNTGELFF. The CDR3 nucleotides are TGTGCCAGCAGCGCCTTTACCCTGAACACCGGGGAGCTGTTTTTT. The chain is built from TRBV7-9 and TRBJ2-2; D call uncertain. Germline loops: CDR1 SEHNR, CDR2 FQNEAQ (reference sequence). V lost 5 bases to trimming and J lost 1 base, with 11 bases between them. This CDR3 is 15 amino acids long. Based on the CDR3 plus reference TRBV7-9 and TRBJ2-2, the full variable domain is DTGVSQNPRHKITKRGQNVTFRCDPISEHNRLYWYRQTLGQGPEFLTYFQNEAQLEKSRLLSDRFSAERPKGSFSTLEIQRTEQGDSAMYLCASSAFTLNTGELFFGEGSRLTVL.

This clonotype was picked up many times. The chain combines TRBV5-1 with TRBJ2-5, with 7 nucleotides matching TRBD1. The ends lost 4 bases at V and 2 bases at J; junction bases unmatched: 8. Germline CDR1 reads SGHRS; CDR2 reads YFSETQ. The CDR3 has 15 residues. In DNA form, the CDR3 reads TGCGCCAGCAGCCCAGACAGGGTTGGGCAAGAGACCCAGTACTTC. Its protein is CASSPDRVGQETQYF.

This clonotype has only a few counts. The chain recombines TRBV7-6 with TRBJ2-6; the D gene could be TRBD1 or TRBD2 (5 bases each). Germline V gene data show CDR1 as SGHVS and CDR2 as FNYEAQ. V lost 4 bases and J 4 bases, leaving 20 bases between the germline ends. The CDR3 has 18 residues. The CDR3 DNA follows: TGTGCCAGCAGCTCTCCGGGACGGTCGGCTCGGGGGGCCAACGTCCTGACTTTC. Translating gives CASSSPGRSARGANVLTF.

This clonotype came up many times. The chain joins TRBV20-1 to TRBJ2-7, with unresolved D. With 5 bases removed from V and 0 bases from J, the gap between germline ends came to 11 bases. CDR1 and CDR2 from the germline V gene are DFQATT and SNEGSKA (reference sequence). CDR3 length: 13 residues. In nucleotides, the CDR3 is TGCAGTGCTTCCCCGGGTTACTCCTACGAGCAGTACTTC. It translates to CSASPGYSYEQYF.

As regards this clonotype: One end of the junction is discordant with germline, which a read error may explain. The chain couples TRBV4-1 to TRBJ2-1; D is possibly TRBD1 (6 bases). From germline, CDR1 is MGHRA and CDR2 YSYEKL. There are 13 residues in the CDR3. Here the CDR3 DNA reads TGCGCCAGCAGCCAAGATTTAAGGGGGAATAGTATCTTC. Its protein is CASSQDLRGNSIF.